The 9 T cell receptor beta chains below were found in one sample sequenced in a study of glioma-infiltrating T cells. TCR alpha and beta CDR3 regions were amplified from RNA using iRepertoire nested multiplex PCR. From the multiplex PCR reads, TCRdb called clonotypes with MiXCR, one entry per CDR3 protein. The table records under 200,000 distinct CDR3 sequences, about 32% of them present only once. Sequences were obtained from glioma tissue, nonneoplastic brain tissue, or PBMCs (not recorded which). These receptor sequences come from a human donor with low-grade glioma or glioblastoma, undergoing nonglioma brain surgery, or in good health (not recorded which).

About this clonotype: This clone may be a read error of a much larger clone one base away. This rearrangement joins TRBV27 to TRBJ2-7, with TRBD1 matching over 8 bases. The CDR3 length is 14 residues. CDR1 is MNHEY and CDR2 is SMNVEV in the germline V gene (reference sequence). The CDR3 nucleotides read TGTACCAGCAGTTTCAGGGGGCCCCCCTACGAGCAGTACTTC. Translated: CTSSFRGPPYEQYF.

The chain has TRBV14 and TRBJ2-7; 9 bases agree with TRBD1. The CDR3 loop spans 15 amino acids. The junction had 7 bases not matched to a gene; V was cut back by 4 bases and J by 3 bases. Germline lookup yields CDR1 SGHDN and CDR2 FVKESK. CDR3 sequence: CASSPRTGDDYEQYF. CDR3 nucleotide sequence: TGTGCCAGCAGCCCCCGGACAGGGGATGACTACGAGCAGTACTTC. Filled out from reference TRBV14 and TRBJ2-7, the complete variable domain reads EAGVTQFPSHSVIEKGQTVTLRCDPISGHDNLYWYRRVMGKEIKFLLHFVKESKQDESGMPNNRFLAERTGGTYSTLKVQPAELEDSGVYFCASSPRTGDDYEQYFGPGTRLTVT.

To note about this clonotype: Since no conserved phenylalanine or tryptophan closes the CDR3, a read error is the likely cause. It is unclear where the CDR3 begins or ends on the DNA, so no DNA is shown, and the CDR3 is as TCRdb lists it. The genes are TRBV12-3 or TRBV12-4 and TRBJ2-1; the table's TRBD1 call for D was not verified on the DNA. Including both end residues, the CDR3 is 12 amino acids long. This CDR3 reads CASSTSGGPRTS.

V and J are TRBV20-1 and TRBJ2-3; 10 positions match TRBD2. Germline V gives CDR1 DFQATT, CDR2 SNEGSKA (reference sequence). Trimming removed 5 bases from V and 4 bases from J; junction bases left unmatched: 3. The CDR3 loop spans 13 amino acids. The CDR3 nucleotides read TGCAGTGCTCGGACTAGCGGACCAGATACGCAGTATTTT. It codes for CSARTSGPDTQYF.

There are many counts of this clonotype. The chain couples TRBV10-3 to TRBJ2-3; possibly TRBD2 for D (6 bases). The CDR3 is made up of 12 amino acids. The V gene's germline CDR1 is ENHRY and CDR2 SYGVKD. The ends were cut back, 8 bases at V and 0 bases at J, with 6 bases in the middle. The CDR3 reads CAIGTSTDTQYF. The CDR3 nucleotides are TGTGCCATCGGGACTAGCACAGATACGCAGTATTTT.

At least ten counts were recorded for this clonotype. This rearrangement joins TRBV11-1 to TRBJ2-3; possible D gene TRBD1, 6 bases. Germline lookup yields CDR1 SGHAT and CDR2 FQDESV (reference sequence). V was clipped by 2 bases and J by 4 bases, with 13 bases between them. The CDR3 length is 15 residues. The CDR3 bases are TGTGCCAGCAGCTTAACCGGACAGCACTCAGATACGCAGTATTTT. Amino acids: CASSLTGQHSDTQYF.

This clonotype occurred many times. The chain recombines TRBV13 with TRBJ2-3, with 9 bases fitting TRBD2. From germline, CDR1 is PRHDT and CDR2 FYEKMQ (reference sequence). With 4 bases clipped from V and 2 bases from J, the junction kept 7 bases outside the gene matches. The CDR3 is made up of 16 amino acids. CDR3 in DNA: TGTGCCAGCAGCTCCCGGACTAGCGATTACACAGATACGCAGTATTTT. This translates into CASSSRTSDYTDTQYF.

With respect to this clonotype: Just one base apart from a much larger clone, this may be a read error. V is TRBV12-3 or TRBV12-4 and J is TRBJ2-1; the D gene is possibly TRBD2 (7 bases). Deletions cut 7 bases from V and 14 bases from J, with 21 bases between. CDR3 length equals 13 residues. In DNA, the CDR3 is TGTGCCAGCAAGGGGGGGGGATCAGGGGAGAAGTTCTTC. It yields the protein CASKGGGSGEKFF.

On this clonotype: The limits of the CDR3 on the DNA are not certain, so only TCRdb's listed CDR3 is given. The rearrangement uses TRBV4-1 and TRBJ2-3; the table's D call TRBD1 went unverified against the DNA. The CDR3 contains 23 residues when both ends are counted. Germline assignment: CDR1 MGHRA and CDR2 YSYEKL. CDR3 sequence reads: CASTNQTSMYLCASSPSADTQYF.